The 21 T cell receptor beta chains listed next were all sequenced from one sample in a study of T cells after yellow fever vaccination. Using its own MiXCR run on the 5' RACE reads, TCRdb lists one record per CDR3 protein. Of roughly 28,000 distinct CDR3 sequences listed, 4% to 5.5% are singletons. Sample: PBMCs, either bulk or a sorted T-cell subset (CD4+, CD8+, memory, or dextramer-sorted; not recorded which), taken on the day of the yellow fever booster vaccination. The source is a young man who received the YFV17D yellow fever vaccine.

This clonotype was observed many times. The V gene is TRBV29-1, the J gene TRBJ1-1, with TRBD1 as a possible D gene (5 bases). This CDR3 has 13 residues. The V end lost 5 bases, the J end lost 2 bases, and 12 bases lay between the germline ends. CDR1 SQVTM and CDR2 ANQGSEA come from the germline V gene. The CDR3 bases are TGCAGCGTTAAACGGGGCTCCAACACTGAAGCTTTCTTT. It is translated as CSVKRGSNTEAFF.

Many counts were recorded for this clonotype. This chain links TRBV6-2 or TRBV6-3 with TRBJ2-7; D unresolved. Germline CDR1 and CDR2: MNHEY and SVGEGT. There are 16 residues in the CDR3. V lost 2 bases and J 2 bases, leaving 16 bases between the germline ends. Here the CDR3 DNA reads TGTGCCAGCAGTTACAGCCTTTCGTCTTCCACCTACGAGCAGTACTTC. Translating it yields CASSYSLSSSTYEQYF.

This clonotype has at least ten counts. The rearrangement joins TRBV20-1 to TRBJ2-1; TRBD2 is a possible D gene (6 bases). CDR3 length: 13 residues. Per the germline V gene, CDR1 is DFQATT and CDR2 is SNEGSKA (reference sequence). Trimming cost V 3 bases and J 7 bases, with 13 bases left between them. The CDR3: CSASPAGRNEQFF. For the CDR3, the DNA is TGCAGTGCTAGCCCGGCGGGGAGGAATGAGCAGTTCTTC.

This clonotype occurred many times. The chain recombines TRBV3-1 with TRBJ2-7; D ambiguous. The ends were cut back, 4 bases at V and 2 bases at J, with 3 bases in the middle. Germline V gives CDR1 LGHDT, CDR2 YNNKEL (reference sequence). The CDR3 consists of 11 residues. In DNA, the CDR3 is TGTGCCAGCAGCCTACCCTACGAGCAGTACGTC. Its translation is CASSLPYEQYV.

This clonotype was detected many times. This chain's CDR3 is CARARGGSGELFF. The CDR3, as DNA: TGCGCCAGGGCTCGGGGTGGGTCCGGGGAGCTGTTTTTT. The V gene is TRBV4-3, the J gene TRBJ2-2, with a weak D call TRBD2 (5 bases). Germline CDR1 LGHNA, CDR2 YSLEER. V was clipped by 9 bases and J by 6 bases, with 14 bases between them. The CDR3 is 13 residues long.

In this sample, this clonotype turned up many times. V gene TRBV5-1 combines with J gene TRBJ2-1; D remains unclear. This CDR3 region has 12 residues. V was trimmed by 4 bases and J by 3 bases, leaving 5 bases between them. CDR1 and CDR2 (germline): SGHRS, YFSETQ. As DNA, the CDR3 is TGCGCCAGCAGCCAGAACTACAATGAGCAGTTCTTC. Its translation is CASSQNYNEQFF.

This clonotype was seen repeatedly, ten times or more. This rearrangement joins TRBV5-1 to TRBJ2-4; 8 nucleotides align to TRBD1. The junction had 8 bases not matched to a gene; V was cut back by 6 bases and J by 6 bases. This CDR3 spans 14 amino acids. Per the germline V gene, CDR1 is SGHRS and CDR2 is YFSETQ. As DNA, the CDR3 is TGCGCCAGCACAGGGCAGGGGGCAGGAAACATTCAGTACTTC. Amino acids: CASTGQGAGNIQYF.

In its sample, this clonotype was seen many times. The rearrangement links TRBV27 to TRBJ2-5, with TRBD1 as a possible D gene (5 bases). Germline-derived CDR1 and CDR2 are MNHEY and SMNVEV (reference sequence). Trimming pared 3 bases from V and 2 bases from J, leaving 13 bases between. This CDR3 spans 15 amino acids. CDR3 sequence (DNA): TGTGCCAGCAGTTTCGGCCAGGGCCAACAAGAGACCCAGTACTTC. Its translation: CASSFGQGQQETQYF.

The chain has TRBV3-1 and TRBJ2-5; D remains unclear. V was shortened by 2 bases and J by 0 bases, with 7 bases between the two germline ends. Looked up from germline, CDR1 is LGHDT and CDR2 is YNNKEL (reference sequence). This CDR3 has 14 residues. The CDR3 is CASSQRRDQETQYF. CDR3 DNA: TGTGCCAGCAGCCAACGAAGGGACCAAGAGACCCAGTACTTC.

This clonotype was recorded many times. This chain connects TRBV5-1 to TRBJ1-2, with D tentatively TRBD1 (5 bases). The V end was cut by 3 bases, the J end by 7 bases, with 13 bases between. This CDR3 comprises 13 residues. The germline CDR1 and CDR2 sequences are SGHRS and YFSETQ. The CDR3 DNA reads as TGCGCCAGCAGCTCCGGGACCCTAGGTGGCTACACCTTC. This translates into CASSSGTLGGYTF.

This clonotype was counted ten times or more. The chain has TRBV12-5 and TRBJ2-7; D remains ambiguous. The germline V and J ends were trimmed by 4 bases and 3 bases, with 10 bases remaining between them. Germline CDR1 reads LGHNT; CDR2 reads FRNRAP. The CDR3 has 13 residues. DNA of the CDR3: TGTGCTAGTGGTTCGCCCAACAGCTACGAGCAGTACGTC. Amino acid sequence: CASGSPNSYEQYV.

This clonotype has at least ten counts. The chain uses TRBV10-2 and TRBJ2-7, with 11 bases matching TRBD2. The length of the CDR3 is 15 residues. The germline gives CDR1 WSHSY, CDR2 SAAADI. The J segment lost 1 base and the V segment lost 4 bases, leaving 3 bases of the junction unmatched. The CDR3 region is CASSVRLAGSYEQYF. DNA of the CDR3: TGCGCCAGCAGTGTTCGACTAGCGGGATCCTACGAGCAGTACTTC.

This clonotype was seen repeatedly, ten times or more. The chain links TRBV5-1 to TRBJ2-5; no definite D call. The V gene's germline CDR1 is SGHRS and CDR2 YFSETQ. The germline V and J ends were trimmed by 2 bases and 1 base, with 9 bases remaining between them. The CDR3 covers 14 residues. This CDR3 reads CASSFFKSQETQYF. The CDR3 DNA is TGCGCCAGCAGCTTTTTTAAGTCCCAAGAGACCCAGTACTTC.

This clonotype was counted ten times or more. V usage is TRBV7-8 and J usage is TRBJ2-3, with 7 bases identical to TRBD2. This CDR3 is built from 14 residues. The germline V gene encodes CDR1 SGHVS and CDR2 FQNEAQ. Trimming removed 5 bases from V and 1 base from J; junction bases left unmatched: 3. CDR3 bases: TGTGCCAGCAGCGCCCGGGGGGGCACAGATACGCAGTATTTT. Residues: CASSARGGTDTQYF.

This chain uses TRBV19 with TRBJ1-5; no clear D gene. Trimming took off 6 bases at V and 6 bases at J, with 15 bases between the two ends. Germline CDR1 is LNHDA and CDR2 is SQIVND (reference sequence). CDR3 length: 14 residues. CDR3 DNA sequence: TGTGCCAGTAGAAATCCCTCGACCGGTCAGCCCCAGCATTTT. This gives the protein CASRNPSTGQPQHF.

Regarding this clonotype: A read error may be the cause here, since a much bigger clone is one base away. The V and J genes are TRBV4-1 and TRBJ2-1; 8 bases map to TRBD1. This CDR3 comprises 17 residues. After removal of 3 bases from V and 9 bases from J, the junction contained 16 bases not matched to a gene. CDR1 is MGHRA and CDR2 is YSYEKL in the germline V gene. CDR3 region: CASSHGGQGEVVVEQFF. Written as DNA, the CDR3 is TGCGCCAGCAGCCATGGCGGACAGGGTGAGGTTGTAGTTGAGCAGTTCTTC.

This clonotype was seen repeatedly, ten times or more. The V and J genes are TRBV7-9 and TRBJ2-2; 8 positions agree with TRBD2. The germline CDR1 and CDR2 sequences are SEHNR and FQNEAQ (reference sequence). V shed 5 bases, J shed 4 bases, and the junction held 9 bases outside the gene matches. The CDR3 extends over 16 amino acids. CDR3: CASSRPAGETTGELFF. In DNA, the CDR3 is TGTGCCAGCAGCCGCCCAGCGGGGGAGACCACCGGGGAGCTGTTTTTT.

The V gene is TRBV15, the J gene TRBJ2-1, with D possibly TRBD2 on 6 matching bases. This CDR3 spans 16 amino acids. V was clipped by 0 bases and J by 5 bases, with 14 bases between them. In germline, CDR1 is LNHNV, CDR2 YYDKDF (reference sequence). The CDR3 here is CATSRDRPSANNEQFF. DNA of the CDR3: TGTGCCACCAGCAGAGATCGGCCTAGCGCTAACAATGAGCAGTTCTTC. Based on the CDR3 plus reference TRBV15 and TRBJ2-1, the full variable domain is DAMVIQNPRYQVTQFGKPVTLSCSQTLNHNVMYWYQQKSSQAPKLLFHYYDKDFNNEADTPDNFQSRRPNTSFCFLDIRSPGLGDTAMYLCATSRDRPSANNEQFFGPGTRLTVL.

This clonotype was found many times. V and J are TRBV7-9 and TRBJ2-7; maybe TRBD2 (5 bases). Germline-derived CDR1 and CDR2 are SEHNR and FQNEAQ (reference sequence). This CDR3 contains 13 residues. Trimming pared 5 bases from V and 5 bases from J, leaving 13 bases between. CDR3 in DNA: TGTGCCAGCAGCAGACACGGGGTGGACGAGCAGTACTTC. This translates into CASSRHGVDEQYF. The variable domain in full, completed from reference TRBV7-9 and TRBJ2-7, reads DTGVSQNPRHKITKRGQNVTFRCDPISEHNRLYWYRQTLGQGPEFLTYFQNEAQLEKSRLLSDRFSAERPKGSFSTLEIQRTEQGDSAMYLCASSRHGVDEQYFGPGTRLTVT.

This clonotype occurred many times. The gene calls are TRBV7-9 and TRBJ2-1, with a possible D match to TRBD2 (6 bases). Trimming left V 10 bases short and J 8 bases short, with 21 bases between. Per germline, CDR1 SEHNR and CDR2 FQNEAQ (reference sequence). CDR3 size: 14 residues. CDR3 sequence: CAKPPGPREDEQFF. The DNA of the CDR3 is TGTGCCAAACCACCGGGCCCCAGGGAGGATGAGCAGTTCTTC.

Regarding this clonotype: Possible read error: a much larger clone is one base away. V and J are TRBV7-8 and TRBJ1-5; TRBD1 agrees at 10 bases. CDR3 size: 16 residues. CDR1 and CDR2 from the germline V gene are SGHVS and FQNEAQ. Here the CDR3 reads CASSLWDRGGRQPQQF. CDR3 nucleotide sequence: TGTGCCAGCAGCCTATGGGACAGGGGAGGGAGGCAGCCCCAGCAATTT.